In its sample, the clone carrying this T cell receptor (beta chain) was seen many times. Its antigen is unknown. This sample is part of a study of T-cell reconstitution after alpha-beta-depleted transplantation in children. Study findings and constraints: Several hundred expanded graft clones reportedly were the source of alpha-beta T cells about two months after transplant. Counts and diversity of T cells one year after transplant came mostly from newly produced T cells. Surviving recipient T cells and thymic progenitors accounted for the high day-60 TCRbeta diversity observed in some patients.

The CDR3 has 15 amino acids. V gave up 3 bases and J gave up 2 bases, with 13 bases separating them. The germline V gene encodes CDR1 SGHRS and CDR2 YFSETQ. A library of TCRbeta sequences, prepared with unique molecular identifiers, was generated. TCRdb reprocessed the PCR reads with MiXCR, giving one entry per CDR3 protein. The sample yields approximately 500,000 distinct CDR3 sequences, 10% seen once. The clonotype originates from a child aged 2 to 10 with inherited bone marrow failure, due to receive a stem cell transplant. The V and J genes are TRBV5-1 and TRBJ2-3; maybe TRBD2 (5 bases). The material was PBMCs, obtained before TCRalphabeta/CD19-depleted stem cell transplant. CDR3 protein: CASSYLAGSTDTQYF. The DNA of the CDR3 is TGCGCCAGCAGCTACCTAGCAGGCTCCACAGATACGCAGTATTTT. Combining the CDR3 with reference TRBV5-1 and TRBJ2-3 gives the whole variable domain KAGVTQTPRYLIKTRGQQVTLSCSPISGHRSVSWYQQTPGQGLQFLFEYFSETQRNKGNFPGRFSGRQFSNSRSEMNVSTLELGDSALYLCASSYLAGSTDTQYFGPGTRLTVL.